This T cell receptor (beta chain) was found in a study of CD8+ T cells in alopecia areata. About the study: Severity among treated patients was scored by the percentage of scalp area affected. Whole-study results and caveats: Shared TCR sequences were less clear between patients than in mice, possibly partly from HLA diversity.

Extraction and reverse transcription of RNA yielded cDNA as the sequencing template. The method was immunoSEQ multiplex PCR; TCRdb's version includes in-frame clones alone and lacks a portion of them. The table has 85,000 to 110,000 clones, more than 75% seen once. The CDR3 sequence is 15 residues long. Germline assignment: CDR1 ENHRY and CDR2 SYGVKD. V was shortened by 7 bases and J by 6 bases, with 19 bases between the two germline ends. On this clone itself: Its matching antigen is unknown.

The treatment here: oral pan-JAK inhibitor, 5-10 mg twice daily. The J gene is TRBJ1-5, the V gene TRBV10-3; D unresolved. The sequence was collected from a human donor with alopecia areata. Sequenced material: CD8+ T cells sorted from blood, taken at approximately week 30, from a patient treated with tofacitinib. The CDR3 coding sequence is TGTGCCATCAAGGATCTGTCAGTGGTCGGTCAGCCCCAGCATTTT. It encodes CAIKDLSVVGQPQHF.